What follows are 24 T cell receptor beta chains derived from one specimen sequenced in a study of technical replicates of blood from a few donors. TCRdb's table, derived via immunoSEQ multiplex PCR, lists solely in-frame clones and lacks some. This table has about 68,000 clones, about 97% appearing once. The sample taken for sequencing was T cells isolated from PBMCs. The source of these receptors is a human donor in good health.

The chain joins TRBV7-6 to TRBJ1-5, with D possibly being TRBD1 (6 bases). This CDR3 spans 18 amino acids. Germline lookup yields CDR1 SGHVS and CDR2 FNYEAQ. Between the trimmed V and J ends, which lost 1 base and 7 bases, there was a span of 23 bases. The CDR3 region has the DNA TGTGCCAGCAGCTTAGAAACCCCAGGGGATGAGGGTTACCAGCCCCAGCATTTT. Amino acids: CASSLETPGDEGYQPQHF.

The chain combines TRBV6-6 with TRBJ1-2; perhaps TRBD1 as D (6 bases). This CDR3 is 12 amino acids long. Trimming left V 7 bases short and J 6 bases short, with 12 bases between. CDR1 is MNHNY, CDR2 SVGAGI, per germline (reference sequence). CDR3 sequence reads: CASNLQGDGYTF. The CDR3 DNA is TGTGCCAGCAATCTACAGGGAGATGGCTACACCTTC.

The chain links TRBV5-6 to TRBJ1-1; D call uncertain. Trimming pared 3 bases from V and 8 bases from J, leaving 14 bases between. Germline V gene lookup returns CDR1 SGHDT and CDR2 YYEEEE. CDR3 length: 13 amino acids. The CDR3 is CASSWRSGLEAFF. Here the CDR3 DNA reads TGTGCCAGCAGCTGGCGGTCGGGGTTAGAAGCTTTCTTT. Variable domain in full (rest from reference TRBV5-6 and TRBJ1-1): DAGVTQSPTHLIKTRGQQVTLRCSPKSGHDTVSWYQQALGQGPQFIFQYYEEEERQRGNFPDRFSGHQFPNYSSELNVNALLLGDSALYLCASSWRSGLEAFFGQGTRLTVV.

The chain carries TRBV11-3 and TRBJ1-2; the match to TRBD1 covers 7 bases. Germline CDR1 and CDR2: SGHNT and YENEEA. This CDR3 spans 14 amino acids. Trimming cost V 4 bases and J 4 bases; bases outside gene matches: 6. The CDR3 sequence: CASSSPGQPYGYTF. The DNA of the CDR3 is TGTGCCAGCAGCTCACCGGGACAGCCCTATGGCTACACCTTC.

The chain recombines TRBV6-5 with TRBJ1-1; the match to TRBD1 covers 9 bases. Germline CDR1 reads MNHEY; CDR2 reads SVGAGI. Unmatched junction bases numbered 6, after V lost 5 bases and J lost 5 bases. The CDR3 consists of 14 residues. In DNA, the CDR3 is TGTGCCAGCAGTCCAGGGACAGGGTGGACTGAAGCTTTCTTT. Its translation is CASSPGTGWTEAFF.

The CDR3 DNA follows: TGCGCCAGCAGCTTGGCCGGAGACCCCCTACAATACGAGCAGTACTTC. Residues: CASSLAGDPLQYEQYF. V is TRBV5-1 and J is TRBJ2-7, with D uncertain. Per the germline V gene, CDR1 is SGHRS and CDR2 is YFSETQ. This CDR3 has 16 amino acids. V shed 0 bases and J shed 4 bases, with 17 bases lying between them.

CDR3 sequence reads: CASSFGSATDTQYF. The CDR3 DNA follows: TGTGCCAGCAGCTTTGGCTCCGCCACAGATACGCAGTATTTT. The chain has TRBV5-4 and TRBJ2-3; D is unclear. The CDR3 is made up of 14 amino acids. The V end was cut by 2 bases, the J end by 2 bases, with 9 bases between. Germline V gene sequence: CDR1 SGHNT, CDR2 YYREEE (reference sequence).

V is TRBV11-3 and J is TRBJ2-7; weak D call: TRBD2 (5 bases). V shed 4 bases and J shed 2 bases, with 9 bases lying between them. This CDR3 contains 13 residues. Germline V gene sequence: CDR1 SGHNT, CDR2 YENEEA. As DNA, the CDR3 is TGTGCCAGCAGCTACAGCGGAGCCTACGAGCAGTACTTC. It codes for CASSYSGAYEQYF.

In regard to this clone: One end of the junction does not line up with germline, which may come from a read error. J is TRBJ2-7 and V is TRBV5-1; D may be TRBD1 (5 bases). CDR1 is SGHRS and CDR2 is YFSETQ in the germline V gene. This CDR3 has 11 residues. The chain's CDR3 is CTRGHLYEQYF. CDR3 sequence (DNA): TGCACCAGAGGACATTTATACGAGCAGTACTTC.

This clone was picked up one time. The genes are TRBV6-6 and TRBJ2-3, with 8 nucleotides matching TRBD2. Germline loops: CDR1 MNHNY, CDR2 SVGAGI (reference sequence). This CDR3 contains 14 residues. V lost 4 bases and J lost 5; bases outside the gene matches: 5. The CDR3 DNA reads TGTGCCAGCAGTTTTGGGACTAGTATAGATACGCAGTATTTT. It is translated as CASSFGTSIDTQYF.

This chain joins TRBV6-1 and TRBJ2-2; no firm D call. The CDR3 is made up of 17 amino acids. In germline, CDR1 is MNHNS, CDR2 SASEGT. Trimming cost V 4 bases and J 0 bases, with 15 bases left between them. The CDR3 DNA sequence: TGTGCCAGCAGTGTGATTGGCAGGCCCCCGAACACCGGGGAGCTGTTTTTT. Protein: CASSVIGRPPNTGELFF.

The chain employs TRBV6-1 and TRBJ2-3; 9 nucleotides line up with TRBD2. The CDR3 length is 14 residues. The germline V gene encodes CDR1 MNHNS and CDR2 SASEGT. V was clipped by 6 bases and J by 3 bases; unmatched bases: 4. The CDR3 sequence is CASSLAGVTDTQYF. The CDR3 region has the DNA TGTGCCAGCAGCTTAGCGGGAGTGACAGATACGCAGTATTTT.

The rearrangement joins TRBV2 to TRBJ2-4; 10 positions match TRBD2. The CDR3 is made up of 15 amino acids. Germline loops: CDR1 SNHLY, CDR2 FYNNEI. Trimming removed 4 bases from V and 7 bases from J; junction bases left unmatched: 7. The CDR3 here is CASSGSSGRFNIQYF. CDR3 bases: TGTGCCAGCAGTGGGTCTAGCGGGAGATTCAACATTCAGTACTTC. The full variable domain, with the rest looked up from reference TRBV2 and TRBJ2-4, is EPEVTQTPSHQVTQMGQEVILRCVPISNHLYFYWYRQILGQKVEFLVSFYNNEISEKSEIFDDQFSVERPDGSNFTLKIRSTKLEDSAMYFCASSGSSGRFNIQYFGAGTRLSVL.

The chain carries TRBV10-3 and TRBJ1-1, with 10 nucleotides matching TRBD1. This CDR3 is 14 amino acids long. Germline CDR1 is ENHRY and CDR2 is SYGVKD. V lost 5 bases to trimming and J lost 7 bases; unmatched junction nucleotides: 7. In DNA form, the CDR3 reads TGTGCCATCAGTCCGGGACAGGGGTCGAATGAAGCTTTCTTT. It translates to CAISPGQGSNEAFF.

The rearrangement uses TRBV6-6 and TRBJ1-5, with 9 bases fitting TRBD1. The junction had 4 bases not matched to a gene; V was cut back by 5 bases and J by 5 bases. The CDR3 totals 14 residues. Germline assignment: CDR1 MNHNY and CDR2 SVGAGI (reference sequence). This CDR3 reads CASSPGTGYQPQHF. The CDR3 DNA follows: TGTGCCAGCAGTCCCGGGACAGGGTATCAGCCCCAGCATTTT.

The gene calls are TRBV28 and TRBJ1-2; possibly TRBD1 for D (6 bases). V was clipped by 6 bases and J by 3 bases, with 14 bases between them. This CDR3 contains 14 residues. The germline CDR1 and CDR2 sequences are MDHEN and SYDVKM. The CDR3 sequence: CASSLPQGYYGYTF. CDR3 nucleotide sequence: TGTGCCAGCAGCCTACCACAGGGATACTATGGCTACACCTTC.

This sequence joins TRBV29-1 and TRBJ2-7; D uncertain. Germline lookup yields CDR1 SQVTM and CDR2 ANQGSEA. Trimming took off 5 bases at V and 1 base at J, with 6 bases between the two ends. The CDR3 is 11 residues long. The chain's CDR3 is CSVRESYEQYF. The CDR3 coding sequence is TGCAGCGTTAGAGAATCCTACGAGCAGTACTTC.

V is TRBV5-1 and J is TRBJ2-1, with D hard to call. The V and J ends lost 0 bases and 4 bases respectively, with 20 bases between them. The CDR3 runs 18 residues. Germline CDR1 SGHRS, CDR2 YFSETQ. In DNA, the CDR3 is TGCGCCAGCAGCTTGGTGAATGGTAGAGGAACCCTTTACAATGAGCAGTTCTTC. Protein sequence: CASSLVNGRGTLYNEQFF.

CDR3 nucleotides: TGTGCCAGCAGCTTAGAAGGACCGGACAGCTCCTATGGCTACACCTTC. It codes for CASSLEGPDSSYGYTF. The chain couples TRBV7-3 to TRBJ1-2; weak D call: TRBD1 (6 bases). Trimming took off 2 bases at V and 4 bases at J, with 17 bases between the two ends. The CDR3 consists of 16 residues. Germline CDR1 reads SGHTA; CDR2 reads FQGTGA.

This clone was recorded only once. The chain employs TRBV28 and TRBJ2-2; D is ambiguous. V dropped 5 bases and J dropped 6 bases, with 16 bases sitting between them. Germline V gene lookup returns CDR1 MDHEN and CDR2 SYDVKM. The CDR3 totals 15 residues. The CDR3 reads CASSQLIERAGELFF. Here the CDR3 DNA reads TGTGCCAGCAGTCAACTGATAGAGAGAGCCGGGGAGCTGTTTTTT.

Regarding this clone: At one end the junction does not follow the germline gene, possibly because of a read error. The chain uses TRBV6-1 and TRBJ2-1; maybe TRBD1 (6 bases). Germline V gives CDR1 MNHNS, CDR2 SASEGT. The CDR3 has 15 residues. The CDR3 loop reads CASSEDSGLYTEQFF. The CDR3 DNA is TGTGCCAGCAGTGAGGACAGCGGCCTATACACTGAGCAGTTCTTC.

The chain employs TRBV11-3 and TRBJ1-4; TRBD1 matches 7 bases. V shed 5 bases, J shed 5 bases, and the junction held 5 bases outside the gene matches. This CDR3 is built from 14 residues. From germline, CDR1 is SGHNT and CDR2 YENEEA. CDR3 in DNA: TGTGCCAGCAGCACCGGGACAGTAAATGAAAAACTGTTTTTT. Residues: CASSTGTVNEKLFF.

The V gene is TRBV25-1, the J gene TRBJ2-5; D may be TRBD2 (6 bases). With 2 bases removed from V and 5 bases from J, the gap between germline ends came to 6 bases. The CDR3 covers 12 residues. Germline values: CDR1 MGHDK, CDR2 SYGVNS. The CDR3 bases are TGTGCCAGCAGTGAAGGAGGGGAGACCCAGTACTTC. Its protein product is CASSEGGETQYF.

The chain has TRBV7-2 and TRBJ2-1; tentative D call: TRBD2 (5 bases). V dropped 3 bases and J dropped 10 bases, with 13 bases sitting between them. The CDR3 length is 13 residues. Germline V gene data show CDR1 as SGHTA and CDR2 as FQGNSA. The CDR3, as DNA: TGTGCCAGCAGCTTCGGGGTAGCGCCAGAGCAGTTCTTC. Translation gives CASSFGVAPEQFF.